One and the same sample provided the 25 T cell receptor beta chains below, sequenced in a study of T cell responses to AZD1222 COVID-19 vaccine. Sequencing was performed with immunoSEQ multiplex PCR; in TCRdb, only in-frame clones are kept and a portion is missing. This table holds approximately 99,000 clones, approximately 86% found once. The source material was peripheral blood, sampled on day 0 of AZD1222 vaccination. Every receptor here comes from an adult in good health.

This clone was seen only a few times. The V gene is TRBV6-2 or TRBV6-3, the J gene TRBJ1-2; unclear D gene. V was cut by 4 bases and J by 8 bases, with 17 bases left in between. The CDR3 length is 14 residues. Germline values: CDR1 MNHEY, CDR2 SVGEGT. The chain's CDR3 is CASSFPPTMEGYTF. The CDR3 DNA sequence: TGTGCCAGCAGTTTCCCACCGACTATGGAAGGCTACACCTTC.

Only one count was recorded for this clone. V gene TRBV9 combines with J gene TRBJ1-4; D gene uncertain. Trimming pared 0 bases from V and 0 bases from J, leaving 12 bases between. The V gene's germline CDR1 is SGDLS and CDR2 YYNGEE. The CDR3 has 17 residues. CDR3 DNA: TGTGCCAGCAGCGTAGGAGGGCAACACGCAACTAATGAAAAACTGTTTTTT. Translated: CASSVGGQHATNEKLFF.

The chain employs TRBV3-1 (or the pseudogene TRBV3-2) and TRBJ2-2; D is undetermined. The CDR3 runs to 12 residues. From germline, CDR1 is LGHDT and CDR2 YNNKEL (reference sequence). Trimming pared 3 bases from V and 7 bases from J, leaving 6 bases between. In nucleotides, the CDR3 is TGTGCCAGCAGCCATATAGACGGGGAGCTGTTTTTT. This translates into CASSHIDGELFF.

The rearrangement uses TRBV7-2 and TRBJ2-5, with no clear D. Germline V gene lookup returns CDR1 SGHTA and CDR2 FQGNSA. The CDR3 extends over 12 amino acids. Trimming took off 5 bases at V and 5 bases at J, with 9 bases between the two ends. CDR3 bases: TGTGCCAGCAGCCCATATGGGGAGACCCAGTACTTC. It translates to CASSPYGETQYF.

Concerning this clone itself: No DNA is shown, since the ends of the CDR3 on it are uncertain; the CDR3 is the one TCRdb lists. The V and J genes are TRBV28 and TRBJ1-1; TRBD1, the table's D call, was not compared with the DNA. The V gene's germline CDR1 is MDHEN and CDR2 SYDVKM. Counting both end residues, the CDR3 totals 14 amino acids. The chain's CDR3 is CASSYSVGQGTSFF.

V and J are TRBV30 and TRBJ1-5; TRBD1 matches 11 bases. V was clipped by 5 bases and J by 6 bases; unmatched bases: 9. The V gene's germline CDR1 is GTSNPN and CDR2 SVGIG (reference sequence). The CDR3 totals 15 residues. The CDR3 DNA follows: TGTGCCTGGGCCAGGACAGGGGGCGTCGGTCAGCCCCAGCATTTT. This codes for CAWARTGGVGQPQHF.

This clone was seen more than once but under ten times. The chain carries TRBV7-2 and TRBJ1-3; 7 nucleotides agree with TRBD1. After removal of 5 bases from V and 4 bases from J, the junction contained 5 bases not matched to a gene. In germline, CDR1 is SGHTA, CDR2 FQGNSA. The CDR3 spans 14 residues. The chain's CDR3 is CASSRGQAGNTIYF. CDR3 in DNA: TGTGCCAGCAGCCGTGGACAGGCCGGAAACACCATATATTTT.

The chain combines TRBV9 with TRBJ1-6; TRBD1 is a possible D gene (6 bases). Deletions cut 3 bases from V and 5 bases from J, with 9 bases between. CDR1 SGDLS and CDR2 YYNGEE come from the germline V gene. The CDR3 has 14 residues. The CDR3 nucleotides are TGTGCCAGCAGCGCGCAGGGGAATAATTCACCCCTCCACTTT. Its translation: CASSAQGNNSPLHF. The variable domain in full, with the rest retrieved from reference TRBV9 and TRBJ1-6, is DSGVTQTPKHLITATGQRVTLRCSPRSGDLSVYWYQQSLDQGLQFLIQYYNGEERAKGNILERFSAQQFPDLHSELNLSSLELGDSALYFCASSAQGNNSPLHFGNGTRLTVT.

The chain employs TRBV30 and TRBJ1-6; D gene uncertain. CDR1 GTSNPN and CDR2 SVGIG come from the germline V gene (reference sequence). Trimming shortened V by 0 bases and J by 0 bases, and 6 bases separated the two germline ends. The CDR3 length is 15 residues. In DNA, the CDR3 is TGTGCCTGGAGTGTCTCTAGCTCCTATAATTCACCCCTCCACTTT. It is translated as CAWSVSSSYNSPLHF.

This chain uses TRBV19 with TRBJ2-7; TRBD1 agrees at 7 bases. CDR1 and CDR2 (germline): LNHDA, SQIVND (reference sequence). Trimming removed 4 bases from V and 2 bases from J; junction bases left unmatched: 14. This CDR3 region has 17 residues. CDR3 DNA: TGTGCCAGTAGTAGCCAACTGACAGGGAGAGGGACCTACGAGCAGTACTTC. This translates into CASSSQLTGRGTYEQYF.

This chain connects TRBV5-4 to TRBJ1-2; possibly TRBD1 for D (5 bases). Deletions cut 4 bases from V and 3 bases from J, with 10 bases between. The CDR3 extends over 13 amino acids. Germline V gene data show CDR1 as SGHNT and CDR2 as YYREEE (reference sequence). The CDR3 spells CASSGGPDYGYTF. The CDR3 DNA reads TGTGCCAGCAGCGGGGGACCGGACTATGGCTACACCTTC.

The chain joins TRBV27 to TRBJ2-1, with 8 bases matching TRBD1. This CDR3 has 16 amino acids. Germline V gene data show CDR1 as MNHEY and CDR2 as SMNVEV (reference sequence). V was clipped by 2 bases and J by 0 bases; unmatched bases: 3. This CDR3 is CASSLGGTGSYNEQFF. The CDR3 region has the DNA TGTGCCAGCAGTTTAGGGGGGACAGGCTCCTACAATGAGCAGTTCTTC.

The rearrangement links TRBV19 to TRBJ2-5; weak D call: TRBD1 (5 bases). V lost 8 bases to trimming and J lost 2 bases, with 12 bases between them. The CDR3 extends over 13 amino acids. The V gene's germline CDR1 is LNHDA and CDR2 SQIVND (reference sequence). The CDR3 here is CASAGLKQETQYF. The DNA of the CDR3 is TGTGCCAGTGCAGGGCTCAAACAAGAGACCCAGTACTTC. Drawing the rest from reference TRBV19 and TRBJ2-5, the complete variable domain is DGGITQSPKYLFRKEGQNVTLSCEQNLNHDAMYWYRQDPGQGLRLIYYSQIVNDFQKGDIAEGYSVSREKKESFPLTVTSAQKNPTAFYLCASAGLKQETQYFGPGTRLLVL.

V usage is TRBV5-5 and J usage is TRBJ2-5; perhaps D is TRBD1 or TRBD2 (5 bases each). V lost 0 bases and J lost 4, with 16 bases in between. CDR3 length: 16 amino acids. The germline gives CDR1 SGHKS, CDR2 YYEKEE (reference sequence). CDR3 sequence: CASSLVFGPGGETQYF. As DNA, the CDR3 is TGTGCCAGCAGCTTGGTATTTGGGCCTGGGGGAGAGACCCAGTACTTC.

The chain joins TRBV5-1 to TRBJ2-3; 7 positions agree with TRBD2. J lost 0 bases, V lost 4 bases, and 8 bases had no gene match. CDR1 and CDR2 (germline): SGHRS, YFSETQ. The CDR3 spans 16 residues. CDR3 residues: CASSKSSGESTDTQYF. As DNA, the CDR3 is TGCGCCAGCAGCAAATCCAGCGGGGAAAGCACAGATACGCAGTATTTT. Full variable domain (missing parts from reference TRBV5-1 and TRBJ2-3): KAGVTQTPRYLIKTRGQQVTLSCSPISGHRSVSWYQQTPGQGLQFLFEYFSETQRNKGNFPGRFSGRQFSNSRSEMNVSTLELGDSALYLCASSKSSGESTDTQYFGPGTRLTVL.

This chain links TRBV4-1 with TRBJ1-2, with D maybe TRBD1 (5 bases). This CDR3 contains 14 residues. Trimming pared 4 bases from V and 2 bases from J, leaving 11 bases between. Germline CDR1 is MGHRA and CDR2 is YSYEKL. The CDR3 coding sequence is TGCGCCAGCAGCCGGACCGGACACAACTATGGCTACACCTTC. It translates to CASSRTGHNYGYTF.

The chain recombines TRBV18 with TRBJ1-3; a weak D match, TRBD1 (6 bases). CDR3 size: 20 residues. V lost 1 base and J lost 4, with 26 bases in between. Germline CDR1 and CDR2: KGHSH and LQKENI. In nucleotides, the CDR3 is TGTGCCAGCTCACCACAAACCCACGGTCTGCTTGGGGGCTCCGGAAACACCATATATTTT. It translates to CASSPQTHGLLGGSGNTIYF.

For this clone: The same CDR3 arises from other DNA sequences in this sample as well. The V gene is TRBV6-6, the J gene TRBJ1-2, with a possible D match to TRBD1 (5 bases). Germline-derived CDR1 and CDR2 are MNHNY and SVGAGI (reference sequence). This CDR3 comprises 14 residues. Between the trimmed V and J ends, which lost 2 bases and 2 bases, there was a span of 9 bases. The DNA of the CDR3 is TGTGCCAGCAGTTACGGGACGGACAACTATGGCTACACCTTC. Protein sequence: CASSYGTDNYGYTF.

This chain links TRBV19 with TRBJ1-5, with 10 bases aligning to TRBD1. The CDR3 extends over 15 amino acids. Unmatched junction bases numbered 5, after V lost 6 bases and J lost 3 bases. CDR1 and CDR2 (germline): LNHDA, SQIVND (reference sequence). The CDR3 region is CASRSGQGHNQPQHF. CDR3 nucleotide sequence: TGTGCCAGTAGATCGGGACAGGGGCACAATCAGCCCCAGCATTTT.

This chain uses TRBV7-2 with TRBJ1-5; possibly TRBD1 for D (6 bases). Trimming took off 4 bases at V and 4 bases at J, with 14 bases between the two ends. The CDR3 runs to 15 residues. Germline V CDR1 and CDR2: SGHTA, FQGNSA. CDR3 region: CASSSRGGGNQPQHF. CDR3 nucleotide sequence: TGTGCCAGCAGCTCTCGGGGAGGGGGAAATCAGCCCCAGCATTTT.

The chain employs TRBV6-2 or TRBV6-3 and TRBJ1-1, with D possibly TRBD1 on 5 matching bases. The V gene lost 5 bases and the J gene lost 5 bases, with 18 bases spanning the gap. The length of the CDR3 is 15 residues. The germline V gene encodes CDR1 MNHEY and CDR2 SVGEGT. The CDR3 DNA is TGTGCCAGCAGTCCCCATTATCAGGGAACAACTGAAGCTTTCTTT. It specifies CASSPHYQGTTEAFF.

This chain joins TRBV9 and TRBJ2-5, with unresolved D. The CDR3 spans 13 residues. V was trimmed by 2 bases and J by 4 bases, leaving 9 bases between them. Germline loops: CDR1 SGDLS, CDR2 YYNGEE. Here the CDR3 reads CASSVPPGETQYF. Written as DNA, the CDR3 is TGTGCCAGCAGCGTGCCACCGGGAGAGACCCAGTACTTC. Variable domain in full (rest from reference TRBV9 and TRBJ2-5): DSGVTQTPKHLITATGQRVTLRCSPRSGDLSVYWYQQSLDQGLQFLIQYYNGEERAKGNILERFSAQQFPDLHSELNLSSLELGDSALYFCASSVPPGETQYFGPGTRLLVL.

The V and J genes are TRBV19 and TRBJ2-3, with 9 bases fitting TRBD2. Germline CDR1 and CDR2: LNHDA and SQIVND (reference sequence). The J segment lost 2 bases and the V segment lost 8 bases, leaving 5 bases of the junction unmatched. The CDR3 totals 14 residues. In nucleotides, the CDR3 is TGTGCCAGTGAGCTAGCGGGGACCACAGATACGCAGTATTTT. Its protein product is CASELAGTTDTQYF.

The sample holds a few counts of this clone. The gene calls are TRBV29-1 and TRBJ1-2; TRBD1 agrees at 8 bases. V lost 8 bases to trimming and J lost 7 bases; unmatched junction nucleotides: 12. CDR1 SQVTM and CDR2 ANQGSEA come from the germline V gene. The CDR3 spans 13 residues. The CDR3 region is CSILTGVFGGYTF. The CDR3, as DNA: TGCAGCATTCTGACAGGGGTGTTCGGTGGCTACACCTTC.

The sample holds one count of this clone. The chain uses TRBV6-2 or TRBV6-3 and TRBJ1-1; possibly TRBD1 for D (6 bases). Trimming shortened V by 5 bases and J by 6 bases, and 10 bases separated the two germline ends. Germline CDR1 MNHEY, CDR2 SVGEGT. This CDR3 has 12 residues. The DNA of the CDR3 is TGTGCCAGCAGTGGGACATTTGCTGAAGCTTTCTTT. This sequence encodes CASSGTFAEAFF.